The 7 T cell receptor beta chains in this list originate from one sample, sequenced in a study of blood T cell repertoires in COVID-19. The table came from immunoSEQ multiplex PCR; TCRdb's copy has only in-frame clones and leaves some out. The data show about 200,000 clones, about 91% seen once. Sample: PBMCs or T cells enriched from blood (not recorded which). The receptor set was obtained from a woman aged 40-49 years with acute COVID-19.

The V call is TRBV18, the J call TRBJ2-5; D is perhaps TRBD2 (6 bases). The CDR3 consists of 12 residues. CDR1 KGHSH and CDR2 LQKENI come from the germline V gene. The V end lost 2 bases, the J end lost 10 bases, and 11 bases lay between the germline ends. DNA for the CDR3: TGTGCCAGCTCACCAGGCTCGGGGGACCAGTACTTC. Its protein product is CASSPGSGDQYF.

V is TRBV5-5 and J is TRBJ2-3; 11 nucleotides match TRBD2. The germline V gene encodes CDR1 SGHKS and CDR2 YYEKEE (reference sequence). CDR3 length equals 15 residues. Trimming cost V 3 bases and J 5 bases; bases outside gene matches: 5. The CDR3 DNA sequence: TGTGCCAGCAGCTCACTAGCGGGGGCGCAAGATACGCAGTATTTT. This gives the protein CASSSLAGAQDTQYF.

The CDR3 spells CASSEYYEQYF. The CDR3 coding sequence is TGTGCCAGCAGTGAATACTACGAGCAGTACTTC. The chain has TRBV2 and TRBJ2-7; D not resolved. Germline V gene data show CDR1 as SNHLY and CDR2 as FYNNEI. The CDR3 has 11 amino acids. V was clipped by 2 bases and J by 3 bases, with 2 bases between them. Using reference TRBV2 and TRBJ2-7 for the parts outside the CDR3, the full variable domain is EPEVTQTPSHQVTQMGQEVILRCVPISNHLYFYWYRQILGQKVEFLVSFYNNEISEKSEIFDDQFSVERPDGSNFTLKIRSTKLEDSAMYFCASSEYYEQYFGPGTRLTVT.

The genes are TRBV4-3 and TRBJ1-4; TRBD1 matches at 8 bases. The ends lost 4 bases at V and 0 bases at J; junction bases unmatched: 7. The CDR3 has 17 amino acids. Germline V gene sequence: CDR1 LGHNA, CDR2 YSLEER. CDR3 sequence (DNA): TGCGCCAGCAGCCGAGACAGGGGCCCGGCAACTAATGAAAAACTGTTTTTT. Translation gives CASSRDRGPATNEKLFF.

This rearrangement joins TRBV5-5 to TRBJ1-1; 9 bases are a match to TRBD1. The junction had 14 bases not matched to a gene; V was cut back by 5 bases and J by 6 bases. The CDR3 extends over 16 amino acids. Germline V CDR1 and CDR2: SGHKS, YYEKEE (reference sequence). CDR3 residues: CASSSGTGPIGSEAFF. The DNA of the CDR3 is TGTGCCAGCAGTTCTGGGACAGGGCCGATCGGGTCTGAAGCTTTCTTT.

The CDR3 here is CASSVLRSRYNEQFF. CDR3 DNA: TGTGCCAGCAGCGTATTGCGGTCCCGGTACAATGAGCAGTTCTTC. V usage is TRBV11-2 and J usage is TRBJ2-1; D gene unclear. Germline V gene sequence: CDR1 SGHAT, CDR2 FQNNGV. This CDR3 has 15 residues. The V gene lost 5 bases and the J gene lost 4 bases, with 15 bases spanning the gap.

The gene calls are TRBV2 and TRBJ2-6; TRBD1 agrees at 7 bases. V lost 5 bases and J lost 2; bases outside the gene matches: 3. This CDR3 has 15 residues. The germline V gene encodes CDR1 SNHLY and CDR2 FYNNEI. CDR3 coding DNA: TGTGCCAGCAGTCCTACAGGGGCTGGGGCCAACGTCCTGACTTTC. Its protein is CASSPTGAGANVLTF.